The table lists the clone carrying this T cell receptor (beta chain) with a few counts. Antigen specificity is unknown. This CDR3 comprises 21 residues. Per germline, CDR1 MNHEY and CDR2 SVGAGI. V shed 1 base, J shed 0 bases, and the junction held 18 bases outside the gene matches. This sample stems from a study of T cell repertoires in cytomegalovirus infection. General observations from the study: Ex vivo responses were dominated by HLA-C-restricted CMV-specific TCR beta clonotypes.

Via MiXCR, TCRdb re-called the reads, giving one row per CDR3 protein. The sample contains 800,000 to 950,000 distinct CDR3 sequences, 30% to 35% of which appear only once. This receptor was identified in a human donor in good health (CMV status not recorded). Some clones in this sample may be carry-over from other donors' samples. The gene calls are TRBV6-5 and TRBJ2-1; 7 nucleotides align to TRBD2. Sequencing was performed on cultured CD8+ T cells from PBMCs, taken from culture after CMV antigen stimulation. CDR3 sequence reads: CASSYFFLVPSGGNSYNEQFF. Written as DNA, the CDR3 is TGTGCCAGCAGTTACTTCTTCCTTGTCCCCTCCGGGGGGAACTCCTACAATGAGCAGTTCTTC.